This T cell receptor (beta chain) was sequenced during a study of T cell responses to AZD1222 COVID-19 vaccine. Study-wide results and caveats: Once two AZD1222 doses were given, Spike-specific TCR breadth and depth went up. Seropositivity was recorded at baseline in only six AZD1222 recipients. Sampled repertoires all dated from after the peak T cell response.

About this clone itself: Antigen: not known.

The CDR3 is 15 residues long. CDR1 is MDHEN, CDR2 SYDVKM, per germline. Trimming removed 6 bases from V and 4 bases from J; junction bases left unmatched: 10. Libraries were prepared by immunoSEQ multiplex PCR; TCRdb keeps only in-frame clonotypes and omits some of them. The sample records approximately 140,000 clones, around four fifths being singletons. V gene TRBV28 combines with J gene TRBJ2-7, with TRBD2 identical over 9 bases. Sequencing used peripheral blood, obtained on day 0 of MenACWY control vaccination. This receptor was taken from an adult in good health. CDR3: CASSGASGVAYEQYV. The CDR3 DNA reads TGTGCCAGCAGCGGGGCTAGCGGGGTTGCATACGAGCAGTACGTC.